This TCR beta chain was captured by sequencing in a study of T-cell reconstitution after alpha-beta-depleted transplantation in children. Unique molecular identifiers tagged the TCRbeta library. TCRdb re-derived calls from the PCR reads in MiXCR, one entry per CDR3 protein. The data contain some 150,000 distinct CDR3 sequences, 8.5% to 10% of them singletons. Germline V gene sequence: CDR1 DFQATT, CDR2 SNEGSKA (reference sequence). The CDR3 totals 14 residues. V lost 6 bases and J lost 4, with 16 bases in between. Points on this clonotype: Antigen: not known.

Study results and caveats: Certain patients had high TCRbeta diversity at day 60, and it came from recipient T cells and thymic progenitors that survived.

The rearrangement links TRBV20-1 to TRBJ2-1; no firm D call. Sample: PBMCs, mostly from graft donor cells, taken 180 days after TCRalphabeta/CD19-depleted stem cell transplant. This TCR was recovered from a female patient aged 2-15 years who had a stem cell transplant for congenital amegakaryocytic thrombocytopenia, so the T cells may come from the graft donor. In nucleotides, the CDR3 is TGCAGTGCGGAACGCCGTTATGGGTACAATGAGCAGTTCTTC. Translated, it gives CSAERRYGYNEQFF.